A selection of T cell receptor beta chains follows, all from one sample in a study of technical replicates of blood from several donors. Clones were sequenced by immunoSEQ multiplex PCR, and TCRdb holds only the in-frame ones, with some missing. This sample has 45,000 to 50,000 clones, with about 90% found just once. Sequenced input: PBMCs. The source is a human donor in good health. Some clones in this sample may be carry-over from other donors' samples. Each CDR3 is given with its conserved first and last residue. A D gene is named only where the DNA matches it firmly. Clone size, where shown, is once, few, many, or a class for clones that have expanded.

clone size: -
D gene: -
V gene: TRBV19
J gene: TRBJ2-2
CDR3 DNA: TGTGCCAGTAGCCAGGGGGGCACCGGGGAGCTGTTTTTT
CDR3 protein: CASSQGGTGELFF

clone size: -
D gene: TRBD1
V gene: TRBV7-9
J gene: TRBJ2-3
CDR3 DNA: TGTGCCAGCAGCTTAGTGGGACAGGGGGTTTCAGATACGCAGTATTTT
CDR3 protein: CASSLVGQGVSDTQYF

clone size: -
D gene: -
V gene: TRBV6-5
J gene: TRBJ1-2
CDR3 DNA: TGTGCCAGCAGTCGACAGACCAGTAACTATGGCTACACCTTC
CDR3 protein: CASSRQTSNYGYTF

clone size: -
D gene: TRBD1
V gene: TRBV5-6
J gene: TRBJ2-3
CDR3 DNA: TGTGCCAGCAGCTTCCGACAGGGTGCCGATACGCAGTATTTT
CDR3 protein: CASSFRQGADTQYF

clone size: -
D gene: TRBD2
V gene: TRBV6-6
J gene: TRBJ2-7
CDR3 DNA: TGTGCCAGCAGCCCCCTCCAGCGGGGAAGCTCCTACGAGCAGTACTTC
CDR3 protein: CASSPLQRGSSYEQYF

clone size: -
D gene: -
V gene: TRBV5-1
J gene: TRBJ2-7
CDR3 DNA: TGCGCCAGCAGCTTGGTGCCTAGTACCTACGAGCAGTACTTC
CDR3 protein: CASSLVPSTYEQYF

clone size: -
D gene: -
V gene: TRBV4-3
J gene: TRBJ1-5
CDR3 DNA: TGCGCCAGCAGCCAAGAGGCCCAGGACGGGACACGCAATCAGCCCCAGCATTTT
CDR3 protein: CASSQEAQDGTRNQPQHF

clone size: -
D gene: TRBD1
V gene: TRBV30
J gene: TRBJ2-5
CDR3 DNA: TGTGCCTGGAGTGAGGGGACAGGGGGCCAGGAGACCCAGTACTTC
CDR3 protein: CAWSEGTGGQETQYF

clone size: -
D gene: TRBD2
V gene: TRBV15
J gene: TRBJ2-3
CDR3 DNA: TGTGCCACCATCCTCGGACTAGCGGTCTGCACAGATACGCAGTATTTT
CDR3 protein: CATILGLAVCTDTQYF

clone size: -
D gene: TRBD1
V gene: TRBV5-6
J gene: TRBJ1-4
CDR3 DNA: TGTGCCAGCAGCTTGAGGACAGGACTCCTTGAAAAACTGTTTTTT
CDR3 protein: CASSLRTGLLEKLFF

clone size: -
D gene: -
V gene: TRBV30
J gene: TRBJ1-2
CDR3 DNA: TGTGCCTGGACCTCGGGCCGGACATACTATGGCTACACCTTC
CDR3 protein: CAWTSGRTYYGYTF

clone size: once
D gene: -
V gene: TRBV30
J gene: TRBJ1-2
CDR3 DNA: TGTGCCTGGAGTGTACTTGGCGGGTATGGCTACACCTTC
CDR3 protein: CAWSVLGGYGYTF

clone size: -
D gene: -
V gene: TRBV7-6
J gene: TRBJ1-2
CDR3 DNA: TGTGCCAGCAGCTTAGGGAGAGCTAACTATGGCTACACCTTC
CDR3 protein: CASSLGRANYGYTF

clone size: once
D gene: TRBD1
V gene: TRBV27
J gene: TRBJ1-2
CDR3 DNA: TGTGCCAGCGGGGGACAGAACTATGGCTACACCTTC
CDR3 protein: CASGGQNYGYTF

clone size: -
D gene: -
V gene: TRBV5-6
J gene: TRBJ2-1
CDR3 DNA: TGTGCCAGCAGCTTGATCGGGACACCCTACAATGAGCAGTTCTTC
CDR3 protein: CASSLIGTPYNEQFF

clone size: -
D gene: -
V gene: TRBV15
J gene: TRBJ1-5
CDR3 DNA: TGTGCCACCAGCAGAGAAGGGGCACGGGATCAGCCCCAGCATTTT
CDR3 protein: CATSREGARDQPQHF

clone size: medium-sized
D gene: -
V gene: TRBV21-1
J gene: TRBJ1-5
CDR3 DNA: TGTGCCAGCAGCAAAGGACAGGGGCAGCCCCAGCATTTT
CDR3 protein: CASSKGQGQPQHF

clone size: -
D gene: -
V gene: TRBV5-1
J gene: TRBJ1-5
CDR3 DNA: TGCGCCAGCAGCTCGGGAGGTGCAGGGGATAGCAATCAGCCCCAGCATTTT
CDR3 protein: CASSSGGAGDSNQPQHF

clone size: -
D gene: -
V gene: TRBV6-5
J gene: TRBJ1-2
CDR3 DNA: TGTGCCAGCAGTTACTCGAGGGGCGGGGGAAACTATGGCTACACCTTC
CDR3 protein: CASSYSRGGGNYGYTF

clone size: -
D gene: TRBD1
V gene: TRBV6-6
J gene: TRBJ1-1
CDR3 DNA: TGTGCCAGCAGTTTAGGGACAGGAGGAACTGAAGCTTTCTTT
CDR3 protein: CASSLGTGGTEAFF

clone size: -
D gene: -
V gene: TRBV27
J gene: TRBJ1-2
CDR3 DNA: TGTGCCAGCAGTCTAAACCGGGACACTCAGGGCTACACCTTC
CDR3 protein: CASSLNRDTQGYTF

clone size: -
D gene: -
V gene: TRBV5-8
J gene: TRBJ1-2
CDR3 DNA: TGTGCCAGCAGCTTGGGGCAGGTTCGGGGCTACACCTTC
CDR3 protein: CASSLGQVRGYTF

clone size: -
D gene: -
V gene: TRBV21-1
J gene: TRBJ1-1
CDR3 DNA: TGTGCCAGCAGCAAATCAGAAGTGAACACTGAAGCTTTCTTT
CDR3 protein: CASSKSEVNTEAFF

clone size: -
D gene: -
V gene: TRBV25-1
J gene: TRBJ1-1
CDR3 DNA: TGTGCCAGCAGTGATACATTCAACACTGAAGCTTTCTTT
CDR3 protein: CASSDTFNTEAFF

clone size: -
D gene: -
V gene: TRBV10-3
J gene: TRBJ2-3
CDR3 DNA: TGTGCCATCAGTGAGTCACTGAGTAGCACAGATACGCAGTATTTT
CDR3 protein: CAISESLSSTDTQYF

clone size: -
D gene: TRBD2
V gene: TRBV19
J gene: TRBJ2-7
CDR3 DNA: TGTGCCAGTAGTATATCTAGCGGGGGTAACTACGAGCAGTACTTC
CDR3 protein: CASSISSGGNYEQYF

clone size: -
D gene: TRBD1
V gene: TRBV2
J gene: TRBJ1-1
CDR3 DNA: TGTGCCAGCAGTGAAGTACAGGGGGACACTGAAGCTTTCTTT
CDR3 protein: CASSEVQGDTEAFF

clone size: once
D gene: -
V gene: TRBV25-1
J gene: TRBJ2-7
CDR3 DNA: TGTGCCAGCAGTGAAGACCGGGTTTTCCACGAGCAGTACTTC
CDR3 protein: CASSEDRVFHEQYF

clone size: -
D gene: TRBD1
V gene: TRBV25-1
J gene: TRBJ1-1
CDR3 DNA: TGTGCCAGCAGTCCCCTGGGACAGGGCCTTTACATGAACACTGAAGCTTTCTTT
CDR3 protein: CASSPLGQGLYMNTEAFF

clone size: once
D gene: TRBD2
V gene: TRBV5-5
J gene: TRBJ2-3
CDR3 DNA: TGTGCCAGCAGCAGCGGGACGGGTTATACGCAGTATTTT
CDR3 protein: CASSSGTGYTQYF

clone size: -
D gene: -
V gene: TRBV4-1
J gene: TRBJ1-5
CDR3 DNA: TGCGCCAGCAGCCAAGACGGGGTAGGCAGGAGCAATCAGCCCCAGCATTTT
CDR3 protein: CASSQDGVGRSNQPQHF

clone size: -
D gene: -
V gene: TRBV19
J gene: TRBJ2-7
CDR3 DNA: TGTGCCAGTAGTATAACCCGGTTATACGAGCAGTACTTC
CDR3 protein: CASSITRLYEQYF

clone size: few
D gene: -
V gene: TRBV30
J gene: TRBJ1-2
CDR3 DNA: TGTGCCTGGGCTCCGGGACAATATGGAGGCTACACCTTC
CDR3 protein: CAWAPGQYGGYTF

clone size: few
D gene: -
V gene: TRBV12-5
J gene: TRBJ2-7
CDR3 DNA: TGTGCTAGTGGTTTGAGTCCGGGCGAGCAGTACTTC
CDR3 protein: CASGLSPGEQYF

clone size: -
D gene: -
V gene: TRBV4-2
J gene: TRBJ1-2
CDR3 DNA: TGTGCCAGCAGCCAGATCATCGGTCCAGGGGATCACTATGGCTACACCTTC
CDR3 protein: CASSQIIGPGDHYGYTF

clone size: -
D gene: -
V gene: TRBV10-2
J gene: TRBJ2-7
CDR3 DNA: TGCGCCAGCGGGCCTGGGGAGCCATCCTCCTACGAGCAGTACTTC
CDR3 protein: CASGPGEPSSYEQYF

clone size: -
D gene: -
V gene: TRBV30
J gene: TRBJ2-3
CDR3 DNA: TGTGCCTGGAGTCGATCCTGGACTGATAGCACAGATACGCAGTATTTT
CDR3 protein: CAWSRSWTDSTDTQYF

clone size: -
D gene: -
V gene: TRBV5-1
J gene: TRBJ2-1
CDR3 DNA: TGCGCCAGCCAAGAGGTAAGCTCCTACAATGAGCAGTTCTTC
CDR3 protein: CASQEVSSYNEQFF

clone size: -
D gene: TRBD2
V gene: TRBV7-7
J gene: TRBJ2-2
CDR3 DNA: TGTGCCAGCAGCTTAGGTCCGGGGGGTACCGGGGAGCTGTTTTTT
CDR3 protein: CASSLGPGGTGELFF

clone size: -
D gene: -
V gene: TRBV7-9
J gene: TRBJ1-6
CDR3 DNA: TGTGCCAGCCAGGAAGACTATAATTCACCCCTCCACTTT
CDR3 protein: CASQEDYNSPLHF

clone size: -
D gene: TRBD1
V gene: TRBV5-4
J gene: TRBJ2-7
CDR3 DNA: TGTGCCAGCAGCTTGGGTTCCGGACAGGGGCGAGCCTACGAGCAGTACTTC
CDR3 protein: CASSLGSGQGRAYEQYF

clone size: -
D gene: TRBD1
V gene: TRBV27
J gene: TRBJ2-7
CDR3 DNA: TGTGCCAGCAGGCCTGACAGGGGCCGGGTCTACGAGCAGTACTTC
CDR3 protein: CASRPDRGRVYEQYF

clone size: -
D gene: TRBD2
V gene: TRBV4-2
J gene: TRBJ2-7
CDR3 DNA: TGTGCCAGCAGCCAAGGCGCTAGCGGGAGGTACGAGCAGTACTTC
CDR3 protein: CASSQGASGRYEQYF

clone size: -
D gene: -
V gene: TRBV2
J gene: TRBJ2-7
CDR3 DNA: TGTGCCAGCGCGATGGAGGACGGGAGCTCCTACGAGCAGTACTTC
CDR3 protein: CASAMEDGSSYEQYF

clone size: -
D gene: -
V gene: TRBV15
J gene: TRBJ2-1
CDR3 DNA: TGTGCCACGGCGACTTACAATGAGCAGTTCTTC
CDR3 protein: CATATYNEQFF

clone size: -
D gene: -
V gene: TRBV2
J gene: TRBJ1-2
CDR3 DNA: TGTGCCAGCAGTGAATTGGGGGCCCATGGCTACACCTTC
CDR3 protein: CASSELGAHGYTF

clone size: -
D gene: -
V gene: TRBV7-8
J gene: TRBJ2-1
CDR3 DNA: TGTGCCAGCAGCTTAGGTAATATGAGGAATGAGCAGTTCTTC
CDR3 protein: CASSLGNMRNEQFF

clone size: once
D gene: -
V gene: TRBV11-2
J gene: TRBJ1-2
CDR3 DNA: TGTGCCAGCAGCACCGGACAGTCCAACTATGGCTACACCTTC
CDR3 protein: CASSTGQSNYGYTF

clone size: few
D gene: -
V gene: TRBV4-3
J gene: TRBJ1-1
CDR3 DNA: TGCGCCAGCAGTCAATACACGGCGGGTGGAGTTGAAGCTTTCTTT
CDR3 protein: CASSQYTAGGVEAFF

clone size: -
D gene: TRBD1
V gene: TRBV6-6
J gene: TRBJ1-2
CDR3 DNA: TGTGCCAGCAGTGATGCCGGGACAGCGTATGGCTACACCTTC
CDR3 protein: CASSDAGTAYGYTF

clone size: -
D gene: TRBD1
V gene: TRBV6-1
J gene: TRBJ2-5
CDR3 DNA: TGTGCCAGCAGTGAGACAGGGTACGACCAAGAGACCCAGTACTTC
CDR3 protein: CASSETGYDQETQYF

clone size: -
D gene: TRBD2
V gene: TRBV4-2
J gene: TRBJ2-3
CDR3 DNA: TGTGCCAGCAGCCTCGGTAGCGGGGGGGCCACAGATACGCAGTATTTT
CDR3 protein: CASSLGSGGATDTQYF

clone size: once
D gene: -
V gene: TRBV2
J gene: TRBJ2-5
CDR3 DNA: TGTGCCAGCAGTGCCGGTAGGGGGTGGCAAGAGACCCAGTACTTC
CDR3 protein: CASSAGRGWQETQYF

clone size: -
D gene: -
V gene: TRBV7-2
J gene: TRBJ1-4
CDR3 DNA: TGTGCCAGCAGCCCAACTCCAACTAATGAAAAACTGTTTTTT
CDR3 protein: CASSPTPTNEKLFF

clone size: -
D gene: TRBD1
V gene: TRBV7-9
J gene: TRBJ1-4
CDR3 DNA: TGTGCCAGCAGCGGGGGGACAGGGAGAAATGAAAAACTGTTTTTT
CDR3 protein: CASSGGTGRNEKLFF

clone size: -
D gene: -
V gene: TRBV11-1
J gene: TRBJ2-5
CDR3 DNA: TGTGCCAGCAGCCCGGACTGGAACCAAGAGACCCAGTACTTC
CDR3 protein: CASSPDWNQETQYF